Detailed here is one TCR beta chain. Its antigen is unknown. No clone much larger than this one lies a single base away; base qualities are absent. The sample originates from a study of siplizumab effects on memory and regulatory T cells (dated by TCRdb to between 2017 and 2020). About the investigation overall: The study looked at the effect of siplizumab, an anti-CD2 antibody, on alloreactive T-cell subsets in allogeneic mixed lymphocyte reactions made from human PBMCs.

Library prep was done by the immunoSEQ multiplex PCR assay. The deep sequencing platform assayed some 98,000 TCR templates per sample. Genomic DNA extracted from sorted T cells was used for TCRbeta CDR3 sequencing. From the authors' description of their analysis: Clonal analysis of TCRbeta CDR3 data was done in the R programming language. Alloreactive CD4+ and CD8+ clones were defined by comparing unstimulated samples with post-reaction CFSE-low samples. By matching sequences to the repertoires of sorted unstimulated Treg and non-Treg cells, each alloreactive CD4+ clone was assigned a regulatory or non-regulatory origin. TCRdb carries this immuneACCESS record with in-frame sequences only. Its versions omit some clonotypes, under half of them owing to an unresolved V gene in the studies checked, with the rest unexplained. That table supplies the V and J calls and clone size; D and trimming were determined from the DNA. Across this sample there are 100,000 or so clones, with about 93% seen only once. Together, the top ten hold around 12% of the sample.

Sorted unstimulated T cells and proliferating T cells recovered from mixed lymphocyte reactions underwent TCRbeta CDR3 sequencing. Fresh whole blood from fewer than 11 HLA-typed healthy donors was used to isolate PBMCs. To map where alloreactive clones came from, CD4+ non-regulatory T cells in the unstimulated state were FACS-sorted. The germline V gene supplies CDR1 SGHVS and CDR2 FNYEAQ. Trimming takes 4 bases from V and 1 base from J, and the germline ends sit 7 bases apart. From its cysteine to its phenylalanine, the CDR3 spans 13 amino acids. The entry retains the CDR3 DNA only, 39 bases that are in frame from base 1. The full study reports these points: The cumulative frequency of alloreactive sequences that could be traced back to unstimulated CD4+ memory T cells was significantly reduced by siplizumab. Unstimulated naive T cells appeared more diverse than memory T cells, and naive cells seemed to contribute substantially to the alloresponse. Whether proliferating Tregs from siplizumab cultures actually had suppressive function was not functionally confirmed. About 75-96% of proliferating CD4+ or CD8+ clones could not be given a naive or memory phenotype. Because sequences below about 10^-5 frequency were poorly captured, only a minor fraction of alloreactive clones could be mapped to unstimulated subsets. Among mappable alloreactive CD4+ clones, the Treg-derived fraction averaged around 70% with siplizumab versus 25% to 30% in control reactions.

The sequenced sample consisted of non-Treg CD4+ T cells sorted from blood. This sample's cell subset or site label indicates: FACS-sorted unstimulated CD4+ non-regulatory T cells. The receptor was derived from a human donor in good health. The chain is assembled from TRBV7-6 and TRBJ1-1; the D gene identity is not certain. For the CDR3, the sequence is CASSSYTNTEAFF. Here is the DNA: TGTGCCAGCAGCTCATACACGAACACTGAAGCTTTCTTT.